What follows describes a single TCR beta chain. The data were taken from a study of blood T cell repertoires in COVID-19. The wider study: Sites across the United States, Italy and Spain contributed samples from acute and convalescent COVID-19. PBMCs, B-cell-depleted T cells, or T cells were the source of the cDNA or gDNA that made up the material.

Assignment of participants to cohorts was predicated upon participant-reported clinical history. There are 19 residues in the CDR3. CDR1 is SEHNR, CDR2 FQNEAQ, per germline (reference sequence). After removal of 4 bases from V and 5 bases from J, the junction contained 14 bases not matched to a gene. The method was immunoSEQ multiplex PCR; TCRdb's version includes in-frame clones alone and lacks a portion of them. The data hold hundreds of thousands of clones, with roughly 91% observed a single time. The chain uses TRBV7-9 and TRBJ2-2; 12 nucleotides agree with TRBD1. Sequencing input: PBMCs or T cells enriched from blood (not recorded which). The sequence was collected from a woman aged 25 to 39 with acute COVID-19. The CDR3 spells CASSYRDRGHTKRTGELFF. CDR3 DNA sequence: TGTGCCAGCAGCTACCGGGACAGGGGGCACACAAAGAGGACCGGGGAGCTGTTTTTT.